These 26 T cell receptor beta chains share one sample of origin, sequenced in a study of blood T cell repertoires in COVID-19. This table comes from immunoSEQ multiplex PCR, and its TCRdb copy is limited to in-frame clones, with some not included. Of over 300,000 clones in the sample, approximately 85% are singletons; the top ten hold around 7.2%. Sample: peripheral blood. Receptors originate from a human donor in a cohort sampled during active COVID-19.

The chain joins TRBV3-1 (or the pseudogene TRBV3-2) to TRBJ2-1; possible D gene TRBD1, 5 bases. CDR3 length equals 15 residues. Germline V gene lookup returns CDR1 LGHDT and CDR2 YNNKEL (reference sequence). V was trimmed by 0 bases and J by 1 base, leaving 7 bases between them. CDR3 sequence reads: CASSQDSGSYNEQFF. CDR3 DNA: TGTGCCAGCAGCCAAGATTCAGGGTCCTACAATGAGCAGTTCTTC.

CDR3 region: CASSPQGALMNTEAFF. CDR3 coding DNA: TGTGCCAGCTCACCACAGGGGGCTCTGATGAACACTGAAGCTTTCTTT. This chain links TRBV18 with TRBJ1-1, with TRBD1 matching 7 bases. In germline, CDR1 is KGHSH, CDR2 LQKENI. The CDR3 is 16 residues long. The junction had 5 bases not matched to a gene; V was cut back by 1 base and J by 0 bases.

This chain connects TRBV5-6 to TRBJ1-4, with unresolved D. The CDR3 length is 18 residues. Germline loops: CDR1 SGHDT, CDR2 YYEEEE. The germline V and J ends were trimmed by 4 bases and 0 bases, with 19 bases remaining between them. The CDR3 coding sequence is TGTGCCAGCAGCCCCATGAGGAGAGGTTTTCCAACTAATGAAAAACTGTTTTTT. Protein sequence: CASSPMRRGFPTNEKLFF.

The V call is TRBV12-5, the J call TRBJ2-3; perhaps TRBD2 as D (6 bases). Trimming removed 0 bases at V and 11 bases at J, with 24 bases between. Germline values: CDR1 LGHNT, CDR2 FRNRAP. The CDR3 runs 17 residues. The CDR3 bases are TGTGCTAGTGGTTTGGTCGTTACTAGCCCCCGCAGTACGGGGCAGTATTTT. Residues: CASGLVVTSPRSTGQYF.

The J gene is TRBJ2-2, the V gene TRBV7-6; D perhaps matches TRBD2 (5 bases). The V gene lost 1 base and the J gene lost 3 bases, with 12 bases spanning the gap. The length of the CDR3 is 16 residues. CDR1 is SGHVS and CDR2 is FNYEAQ in the germline V gene. The CDR3 coding sequence is TGTGCCAGCAGCTTAGTCAGTGGGCGGGACACCGGGGAGCTGTTTTTT. Its translation: CASSLVSGRDTGELFF.

Only one count was recorded for this clone. The rearrangement uses TRBV9 and TRBJ1-2, with D unresolved. This CDR3 is 13 amino acids long. Germline lookup yields CDR1 SGDLS and CDR2 YYNGEE. V was pared by 1 base and J by 3 bases, with 7 bases between. The CDR3 sequence: CASSVFTYYGYTF. The CDR3 coding sequence is TGTGCCAGCAGCGTATTCACATACTATGGCTACACCTTC.

This chain connects TRBV6-1 to TRBJ2-7; tentative D call: TRBD1 (5 bases). Germline CDR1 reads MNHNS; CDR2 reads SASEGT. The CDR3 is 14 residues long. The V and J ends lost 1 base and 2 bases respectively, with 9 bases between them. The CDR3 DNA reads as TGTGCCAGCAGTGAAGTTGTCAGGGCCTACGAGCAGTACTTC. Translation: CASSEVVRAYEQYF.

This clone appeared a single time. The chain has TRBV5-6 and TRBJ2-6; D gene unclear. Trimming left V 0 bases short and J 3 bases short, with 10 bases between. The CDR3 is made up of 16 amino acids. The germline V gene has CDR1 SGHDT and CDR2 YYEEEE. The DNA for the CDR3 is TGTGCCAGCAGCTTGGGGCCGGGTGGTGGGGCCAACGTCCTGACTTTC. Translated, it gives CASSLGPGGGANVLTF.

The chain combines TRBV18 with TRBJ1-4, with 9 nucleotides matching TRBD1. This CDR3 region has 16 residues. V lost 4 bases to trimming and J lost 8 bases; unmatched junction nucleotides: 11. CDR1 and CDR2 (germline): KGHSH, LQKENI. The CDR3 sequence is CASSQTAGQGNEKLFF. In DNA, the CDR3 is TGTGCCAGCTCACAAACCGCGGGACAGGGAAACGAAAAACTGTTTTTT.

This chain uses TRBV6-5 with TRBJ2-7; 9 bases line up with TRBD1. Germline CDR1 MNHEY, CDR2 SVGAGI. Unmatched junction bases numbered 3, after V lost 6 bases and J lost 3 bases. The CDR3 covers 13 residues. As DNA, the CDR3 is TGTGCCAGCAGAAGACAGGGGGGCTACGAGCAGTACTTC. This encodes CASRRQGGYEQYF.

The chain employs TRBV30 and TRBJ1-1; D ambiguous. The germline V gene has CDR1 GTSNPN and CDR2 SVGIG (reference sequence). The length of the CDR3 is 13 residues. V was pared by 3 bases and J by 0 bases, with 8 bases between. CDR3 amino acids: CAWRQTMNTEAFF. The CDR3, as DNA: TGTGCCTGGAGACAGACAATGAACACTGAAGCTTTCTTT.

The chain is built from TRBV4-1 and TRBJ1-2; D is undetermined. The CDR3 length is 17 residues. V lost 0 bases and J lost 4, with 18 bases in between. Germline CDR1 reads MGHRA; CDR2 reads YSYEKL. The DNA for the CDR3 is TGCGCCAGCAGCCAAGAACCCCCTCCGTTTAACGGCTATGGCTACACCTTC. This codes for CASSQEPPPFNGYGYTF.

V usage is TRBV25-1 and J usage is TRBJ1-1; D perhaps matches TRBD1 (6 bases). With 1 base removed from V and 6 bases from J, the gap between germline ends came to 9 bases. The V gene's germline CDR1 is MGHDK and CDR2 SYGVNS. This CDR3 comprises 13 residues. In DNA form, the CDR3 reads TGTGCCAGCAGTGAATTCAGGGGCGCTGAAGCTTTCTTT. Protein: CASSEFRGAEAFF.

The genes are TRBV30 and TRBJ1-2; 7 bases align to TRBD1. Germline assignment: CDR1 GTSNPN and CDR2 SVGIG (reference sequence). V dropped 0 bases and J dropped 4; count of bases not matched to a gene: 5. The CDR3 runs to 14 residues. The CDR3 DNA follows: TGTGCCTGGAGTGTACTAGGGGGCGGCTATGGCTACACCTTC. It codes for CAWSVLGGGYGYTF.

The chain couples TRBV4-2 to TRBJ2-2, with D maybe TRBD2 (6 bases). This CDR3 region has 16 residues. V was trimmed by 6 bases and J by 0 bases, leaving 14 bases between them. Looked up from germline, CDR1 is LGHNA and CDR2 is YNFKEQ. The chain's CDR3 is CASRGGSGTNTGELFF. The CDR3 DNA sequence: TGTGCCAGCAGGGGAGGATCTGGAACGAACACCGGGGAGCTGTTTTTT.

The V gene is TRBV10-2, the J gene TRBJ2-7, with D tentatively TRBD1 (5 bases). In germline, CDR1 is WSHSY, CDR2 SAAADI. V dropped 2 bases and J dropped 7 bases, with 21 bases sitting between them. This CDR3 has 16 residues. CDR3 in amino acids: CASSERGLLSNQEQYF. The DNA for the CDR3 is TGCGCCAGCAGTGAGAGGGGCCTCCTTTCGAATCAAGAGCAGTACTTC.

The genes are TRBV30 and TRBJ2-7, with TRBD2 matching over 7 bases. The CDR3 is 11 amino acids. CDR1 and CDR2 (germline): GTSNPN, SVGIG (reference sequence). Trimming at V came to 4 bases and at J to 7 bases, leaving 4 bases not matched to a gene. CDR3 in DNA: TGTGCCTGGAAGGTGCGGGGGGAGCAGTACTTC. Translation gives CAWKVRGEQYF.

The rearrangement uses TRBV11-1 and TRBJ1-6; D remains unclear. The CDR3 totals 13 residues. The V gene lost 6 bases and the J gene lost 7 bases, with 10 bases spanning the gap. Germline assignment: CDR1 SGHAT and CDR2 FQDESV (reference sequence). Written as DNA, the CDR3 is TGTGCCAGCAGTCTCCTTGCGAATTCACCCCTCCACTTT. This translates into CASSLLANSPLHF.

With respect to this clone: In the same sample, other DNA sequences code for this CDR3. The chain is built from TRBV27 and TRBJ2-7; D may be TRBD2 (5 bases). This CDR3 is 13 amino acids long. The ends were cut back, 5 bases at V and 2 bases at J, with 10 bases in the middle. Germline V gene sequence: CDR1 MNHEY, CDR2 SMNVEV (reference sequence). This CDR3 reads CASSLTGAYEQYF. The CDR3 bases are TGTGCCAGCAGTCTTACCGGGGCCTACGAGCAGTACTTC.

The chain recombines TRBV6-5 with TRBJ2-7; 8 bases fit TRBD1. The CDR3 is 14 residues long. The germline V gene encodes CDR1 MNHEY and CDR2 SVGAGI. V trimming: 5 bases; J trimming: 0 bases; junction bases outside the gene matches: 3. The CDR3: CASSRTGISYEQYF. The CDR3 region has the DNA TGTGCCAGCAGTAGGACAGGGATCTCCTACGAGCAGTACTTC.

This clone has only one observation. The chain is built from TRBV6-5 and TRBJ2-7; 7 bases map to TRBD1. V was clipped by 5 bases and J by 7 bases; unmatched bases: 14. The length of the CDR3 is 15 residues. The germline gives CDR1 MNHEY, CDR2 SVGAGI. DNA for the CDR3: TGTGCCAGCAGTCTACTAGGGGGCTCGAGCTATGAGCAGTACTTC. The encoded protein is CASSLLGGSSYEQYF.

Only one count was recorded for this clone. V gene TRBV18 combines with J gene TRBJ1-1; TRBD1 matches at 9 bases. From germline, CDR1 is KGHSH and CDR2 LQKENI. This CDR3 has 14 amino acids. With 4 bases clipped from V and 1 base from J, the junction kept 1 base outside the gene matches. In DNA, the CDR3 is TGTGCCAGCTCACGGGGACAGGGGAACACTGAAGCTTTCTTT. Protein product: CASSRGQGNTEAFF.

The J gene is TRBJ1-2, the V gene TRBV25-1; no clear D. The CDR3 is 13 residues long. CDR1 and CDR2 (germline): MGHDK, SYGVNS. The V gene lost 10 bases and the J gene lost 1 base, with 13 bases spanning the gap. CDR3 sequence (DNA): TGTGCCACCTCAGAATATTATAACTATGGCTACACCTTC. Protein product: CATSEYYNYGYTF.

The CDR3 protein is CASSLNRENEQYF. In nucleotides, the CDR3 is TGTGCCAGCAGCTTAAACAGGGAAAACGAGCAGTACTTC. V usage is TRBV11-3 and J usage is TRBJ2-7; tentative D call: TRBD1 (6 bases). The CDR3 has 13 residues. Germline V gene sequence: CDR1 SGHNT, CDR2 YENEEA. Deletions cut 2 bases from V and 5 bases from J, with 10 bases between.

The V call is TRBV30, the J call TRBJ2-1; 9 bases are a match to TRBD2. This CDR3 has 15 residues. CDR1 GTSNPN and CDR2 SVGIG come from the germline V gene (reference sequence). Trimming took 5 bases from V and 5 from J; bases not matched to a gene: 10. CDR3 DNA sequence: TGTGCCTGGTTTGGAAGCGGGGGGCAGCACAATGAGCAGTTCTTC. This encodes CAWFGSGGQHNEQFF.

The V and J genes are TRBV4-1 and TRBJ2-1, with no clear D. Germline values: CDR1 MGHRA, CDR2 YSYEKL. The CDR3 runs to 14 residues. V was clipped by 5 bases and J by 0 bases, with 8 bases between them. Here the CDR3 reads CASSSWSSYNEQFF. The DNA of the CDR3 is TGCGCCAGCAGCAGCTGGAGCTCCTACAATGAGCAGTTCTTC.